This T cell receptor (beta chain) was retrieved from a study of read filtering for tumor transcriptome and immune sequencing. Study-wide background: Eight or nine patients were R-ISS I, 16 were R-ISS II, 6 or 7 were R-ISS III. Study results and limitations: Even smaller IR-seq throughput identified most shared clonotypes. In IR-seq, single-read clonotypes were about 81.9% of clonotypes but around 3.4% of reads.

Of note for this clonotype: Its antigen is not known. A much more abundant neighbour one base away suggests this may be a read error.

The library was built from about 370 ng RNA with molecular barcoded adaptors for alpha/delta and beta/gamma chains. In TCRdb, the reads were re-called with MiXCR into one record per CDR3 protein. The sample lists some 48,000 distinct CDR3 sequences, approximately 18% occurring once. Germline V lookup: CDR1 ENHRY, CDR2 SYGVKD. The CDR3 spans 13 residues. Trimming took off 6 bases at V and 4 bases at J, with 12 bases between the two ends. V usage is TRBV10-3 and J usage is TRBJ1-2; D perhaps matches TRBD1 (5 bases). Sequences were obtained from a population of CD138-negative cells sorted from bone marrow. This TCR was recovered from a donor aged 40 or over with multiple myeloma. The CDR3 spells CAIRGETVYGYTF. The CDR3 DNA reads TGTGCCATCAGGGGCGAGACAGTCTATGGCTACACCTTC.